The clone carrying this T cell receptor beta chain has only one observation. This specimen comes from a study of blood T cell repertoires in COVID-19. Study at large: The samples span acute and convalescent COVID-19 from the United States, Italy and Spain.

Assay used: immunoSEQ multiplex PCR; TCRdb lists only in-frame clones, some missing. The sample consists of some 150,000 clones, around 86% of them appearing once. CDR1 is SGHVS and CDR2 is FQNEAQ in the germline V gene. V lost 6 bases, J lost 4 bases, and 15 bases lay in between. This CDR3 spans 14 amino acids. The chain combines TRBV7-8 with TRBJ1-2, with D possibly being TRBD1 (6 bases). The origin of this receptor is a woman of 80 years or more in a cohort sampled during active or convalescent COVID-19. Material: peripheral blood. This CDR3 reads CASSRLTGPYGYTF. The DNA for the CDR3 is TGTGCCAGCAGTCGATTGACAGGTCCCTATGGCTACACCTTC. Together with reference TRBV7-8 and TRBJ1-2, the CDR3 gives the full variable domain: GAGVSQSPRYKVAKRGQDVALRCDPISGHVSLFWYQQALGQGPEFLTYFQNEAQLDKSGLPSDRFFAERPEGSVSTLKIQRTQQEDSAVYLCASSRLTGPYGYTFGSGTRLTVV.